Presented here are 7 T cell receptor beta chains from one specimen sequenced in a study of T cell clonality in common variable immunodeficiency. The data were produced by immunoSEQ multiplex PCR, yet TCRdb's version contains in-frame clones alone and is incomplete. Altogether about 60,000 clones were found in the sample, and no singletons occur. The specimen was peripheral blood mononuclear cells. These receptors all stem from a person aged 18-70 years in good health.

A remark on this clone: From the germline J gene comes the end of the CDR3, since the read stops 3 residues before it. The chain links TRBV10-1 to TRBJ2-7; 11 positions agree with TRBD1. Trimming cost V 5 bases and J 6 bases; bases outside gene matches: 3. The CDR3 runs to 13 residues. Germline V gene sequence: CDR1 WNHNN, CDR2 SYGVQD (reference sequence). Incomplete CDR3 DNA: TGCGCCAGCAGTCCCGGGACAGGGGGCGAG. It yields the protein CASSPGTGGE. The entire CDR3 sequence reads CASSPGTGGEQYF.

The sample holds many counts of this clone. The DNA ends 3 residues before the CDR3 does, and the rest of the CDR3 is filled in from the germline J gene. This chain joins TRBV19 and TRBJ1-5, with D perhaps matching TRBD1 (6 bases). V shed 7 bases and J shed 0 bases, with 13 bases lying between them. The CDR3 runs to 15 residues. The germline gives CDR1 LNHDA, CDR2 SQIVND (reference sequence). CDR3 DNA, as far as it was read: TGTGCCAGTACCAAACAGGGACCTAGCAATCAGCCC. Encoded protein: CASTKQGPSNQP. In full, the CDR3 is CASTKQGPSNQPQHF.

In its sample, this clone was seen many times. The CDR3 extends 3 residues past the end of the read, so its final part is completed from the germline J gene. The J gene is TRBJ1-4, the V gene TRBV13; 7 nucleotides match TRBD1. This CDR3 comprises 18 residues. V lost 5 bases and J lost 4; bases outside the gene matches: 16. The germline CDR1 and CDR2 sequences are PRHDT and FYEKMQ (reference sequence). The CDR3 DNA, read in part, is TGTGCCAGCAGCCAAACCTACCCCCTCGACAGGGTTAATGAAAAA. Protein sequence: CASSQTYPLDRVNEK. In full, the CDR3 is CASSQTYPLDRVNEKLFF. The variable domain in full, with the rest retrieved from reference TRBV13 and TRBJ1-4, is AAGVIQSPRHLIKEKRETATLKCYPIPRHDTVYWYQQGPGQDPQFLISFYEKMQSDKGSIPDRFSAQQFSDYHSELNMSSLELGDSALYFCASSQTYPLDRVNEKLFFGSGTQLSVL.

This clone was observed a few times. The CDR3 end falls 3 residues outside the read, so it is completed with the germline J gene. This chain joins TRBV7-2 and TRBJ1-1; D is unresolved. The CDR3 is 14 amino acids. Looked up from germline, CDR1 is SGHTA and CDR2 is FQGNSA. The part of the CDR3 DNA that was read is TGTGCCAGCAGCTTAGGGACTCCTCAAGAGACC. It is translated as CASSLGTPQET. The CDR3 as a whole reads CASSLGTPQETAFF.

This clone was counted ten times or more. The sequenced fragment ends 3 residues before the CDR3 boundary, so the rest is inferred from the germline J gene. The chain recombines TRBV30 with TRBJ2-3; 10 bases fit TRBD2. V lost 2 bases and J lost 2; bases outside the gene matches: 7. Germline V gene data show CDR1 as GTSNPN and CDR2 as SVGIG (reference sequence). There are 16 residues in the CDR3. CDR3 bases read: TGTGCCTGGAGTCCTGGGACTAGCGCGACCACAGATACG. Encoded protein: CAWSPGTSATTDT. In full, the CDR3 is CAWSPGTSATTDTQYF. Full variable domain (outside the CDR3, taken from reference TRBV30 and TRBJ2-3): SQTIHQWPATLVQPVGSPLSLECTVEGTSNPNLYWYRQAAGRGLQLLFYSVGIGQISSEVPQNLSASRPQDRQFILSSKKLLLSDSGFYLCAWSPGTSATTDTQYFGPGTRLTVL.

This clone was seen many times. The read ends 3 residues before the CDR3 terminus; that terminus is restored from the germline J gene. The chain couples TRBV19 to TRBJ1-2; 8 bases agree with TRBD1. The CDR3 has 13 residues. The trim removed 2 bases at V and 7 bases at J, leaving 3 bases unmatched. CDR1 and CDR2 (germline): LNHDA, SQIVND (reference sequence). The sequenced CDR3 bases are TGTGCCAGTAGTATACCGACAGGGGCTGGC. As protein: CASSIPTGAG. The CDR3 in full is CASSIPTGAGYTF.

This clone was observed many times. The CDR3 is cut off 3 residues early in the read; its end comes from the germline J gene. The rearrangement uses TRBV18 and TRBJ1-1; the match to TRBD1 covers 7 bases. The V and J ends lost 3 bases and 1 base, in that order; junction bases with no gene match: 2. This CDR3 has 14 amino acids. CDR1 is KGHSH and CDR2 is LQKENI in the germline V gene. The sequenced CDR3 bases are TGTGCCAGCTCACCCGGGACAGCGAACACTGAA. Its translation is CASSPGTANTE. The whole CDR3 protein reads CASSPGTANTEAFF.